The entry below gives a single T cell receptor (beta chain) sequence along with its context. Its antigen is unidentified. Profiling relied on immunoSEQ multiplex PCR, and the TCRdb table lists in-frame clones only, not all of them. The sample carries roughly 120,000 clones, about 93% recorded once. This entry is derived from a study of cytomegalovirus exposure and HLA in healthy donors. The V segment lost 2 bases and the J segment 0 bases; nucleotides outside the gene matches: 2. This CDR3 contains 15 residues. Germline V CDR1 and CDR2: MNHEY, SVGAGI. Study-wide results and limits: The study found most TCR sequences rare, yet found some public TCRs in many donors.

The material sequenced was PBMCs. The TCR originated in a woman aged 18-29 years in good health and CMV-seronegative. The chain carries TRBV6-5 and TRBJ2-3, with 7 bases matching TRBD2. For the CDR3, the DNA is TGTGCCAGCAGTTACCAGCGGGAAAGCACAGATACGCAGTATTTT. Protein product: CASSYQRESTDTQYF.